The 19 T cell receptor beta chains below come from one sample, sequenced in a study of identical twins. MiXCR was run by TCRdb on the 5' RACE reads, yielding one entry per CDR3 protein. The sample shows over 500,000 distinct CDR3 sequences, roughly a fifth of them seen only once. This same sample was also part of a study on T cells expressing NK-cell markers.

The sample consisted of CD4+ T cells sorted from blood. Source of these receptors: a woman between 18 and 30 years old in good health.

This chain connects TRBV6-5 to TRBJ2-4; TRBD2 matches 9 bases. V trimming: 2 bases; J trimming: 0 bases; junction bases outside the gene matches: 5. The CDR3 spans 17 residues. The germline V gene has CDR1 MNHEY and CDR2 SVGAGI. Here the CDR3 DNA reads TGTGCCAGCAGTTACGGCGGGAGGGGGGGAGCCAAAAACATTCAGTACTTC. Translation: CASSYGGRGGAKNIQYF.

This clonotype turned up a few times. This chain uses TRBV25-1 with TRBJ2-7; D is ambiguous. The CDR3 length is 12 residues. Germline lookup yields CDR1 MGHDK and CDR2 SYGVNS. V lost 4 bases and J 3 bases, leaving 7 bases between the germline ends. The CDR3 reads CASSGPRYEQYF. DNA for the CDR3: TGTGCCAGCAGTGGGCCGCGCTACGAGCAGTACTTC.

The chain couples TRBV20-1 to TRBJ2-7; 11 bases line up with TRBD2. Germline lookup yields CDR1 DFQATT and CDR2 SNEGSKA (reference sequence). With 0 bases clipped from V and 3 bases from J, the junction kept 10 bases outside the gene matches. The CDR3 is 17 residues long. This CDR3 reads CSARDRRLGTSGYEQYF. The CDR3 DNA sequence: TGCAGTGCTAGAGACCGGCGATTGGGGACTAGCGGCTACGAGCAGTACTTC.

The chain links TRBV29-1 to TRBJ2-5; no definite D call. V lost 3 bases and J lost 2, with 7 bases in between. The CDR3 has 12 residues. Germline V gives CDR1 SQVTM, CDR2 ANQGSEA. The DNA for the CDR3 is TGCAGCGTTGAGTCGCCGCAAGAGACCCAGTACTTC. This gives the protein CSVESPQETQYF. Using reference TRBV29-1 and TRBJ2-5 for the parts outside the CDR3, the full variable domain is SAVISQKPSRDICQRGTSLTIQCQVDSQVTMMFWYRQQPGQSLTLIATANQGSEATYESGFVIDKFPISRPNLTFSTLTVSNMSPEDSSIYLCSVESPQETQYFGPGTRLLVL.

The chain uses TRBV11-2 and TRBJ2-1; 9 bases are shared with TRBD2. V dropped 11 bases and J dropped 0; count of bases not matched to a gene: 2. CDR3 length: 13 amino acids. Germline assignment: CDR1 SGHAT and CDR2 FQNNGV. The CDR3 sequence is CAAAGGSYNEQFF. As DNA, the CDR3 is TGTGCCGCAGCGGGGGGCTCCTACAATGAGCAGTTCTTC.

This clonotype came up a few times. V gene TRBV6-5 combines with J gene TRBJ1-2; D is perhaps TRBD1 (6 bases). The germline CDR1 and CDR2 sequences are MNHEY and SVGAGI. The V end lost 2 bases, the J end lost 6 bases, and 10 bases lay between the germline ends. The CDR3 contains 13 residues. The CDR3 loop is CASSYGGANGYTF. CDR3 bases: TGTGCCAGCAGTTACGGGGGGGCAAATGGCTACACCTTC.

The V gene is TRBV5-1, the J gene TRBJ1-1; D is undetermined. The CDR3 has 14 residues. Trimming took off 6 bases at V and 0 bases at J, with 12 bases between the two ends. Germline lookup yields CDR1 SGHRS and CDR2 YFSETQ. The CDR3 DNA reads TGCGCCAGCACCCCGGTAGGAGTGAACACTGAAGCTTTCTTT. The encoded protein is CASTPVGVNTEAFF.

The chain recombines TRBV5-1 with TRBJ1-1; TRBD1 is a possible D gene (5 bases). Deletions cut 4 bases from V and 7 bases from J, with 17 bases between. CDR1 is SGHRS and CDR2 is YFSETQ in the germline V gene. The CDR3 runs 14 residues. In DNA, the CDR3 is TGCGCCAGCAGCCCGACAAGACAGACCTATGAAGCTTTCTTT. It translates to CASSPTRQTYEAFF. Drawing the rest from reference TRBV5-1 and TRBJ1-1, the complete variable domain is KAGVTQTPRYLIKTRGQQVTLSCSPISGHRSVSWYQQTPGQGLQFLFEYFSETQRNKGNFPGRFSGRQFSNSRSEMNVSTLELGDSALYLCASSPTRQTYEAFFGQGTRLTVV.

This clonotype came up once. The chain carries TRBV20-1 and TRBJ2-2; 12 bases agree with TRBD2. Losses at the gene ends were 7 bases for V and 2 bases for J; bases not matched to a gene: 11. The CDR3 consists of 17 residues. CDR1 and CDR2 (germline): DFQATT, SNEGSKA (reference sequence). The CDR3 nucleotides read TGCAGTGATAACTCTAGCGGGGGGGCCGAAAACACCGGGGAGCTGTTTTTT. This encodes CSDNSSGGAENTGELFF.

The chain recombines TRBV6-1 with TRBJ2-1; D gene uncertain. Trimming took 4 bases from V and 5 from J, leaving 9 bases between them. Germline V lookup: CDR1 MNHNS, CDR2 SASEGT. The CDR3 runs 13 residues. The CDR3 sequence: CASSVALHNEQFF. The CDR3 bases are TGTGCCAGCAGTGTTGCCCTGCACAATGAGCAGTTCTTC.

The table lists this clonotype with a few counts. CDR3 nucleotides: TGTGCCAGCAGCTTCGCAGATACCTACGAGCAGTACTTC. It yields the protein CASSFADTYEQYF. The gene calls are TRBV7-9 and TRBJ2-7, with D uncertain. The CDR3 has 13 amino acids. The V end was cut by 3 bases, the J end by 2 bases, with 8 bases between. Germline V lookup: CDR1 SEHNR, CDR2 FQNEAQ (reference sequence). Variable domain in full (rest from reference TRBV7-9 and TRBJ2-7): DTGVSQNPRHKITKRGQNVTFRCDPISEHNRLYWYRQTLGQGPEFLTYFQNEAQLEKSRLLSDRFSAERPKGSFSTLEIQRTEQGDSAMYLCASSFADTYEQYFGPGTRLTVT.

This clonotype has more than one count but fewer than ten. The V gene is TRBV12-3 or TRBV12-4, the J gene TRBJ1-1, with 7 bases that match TRBD1. Trimming removed 4 bases from V and 3 bases from J; junction bases left unmatched: 5. The CDR3 has 14 amino acids. The CDR3 reads CASSSGGQDTEAFF. The CDR3 DNA sequence: TGTGCCAGCAGTTCAGGGGGACAAGACACTGAAGCTTTCTTT.

The V gene is TRBV5-4, the J gene TRBJ2-5; 11 bases are a match to TRBD2. J was trimmed by 4 bases and V by 4 bases; bases with no gene match: 6. The germline V gene encodes CDR1 SGHNT and CDR2 YYREEE (reference sequence). This CDR3 comprises 15 residues. Here the CDR3 DNA reads TGTGCCAGCAGCCCCGGGACTAGCGGATCAGAGACCCAGTACTTC. Translating it yields CASSPGTSGSETQYF.

This clonotype showed up many times. The chain links TRBV11-2 to TRBJ2-1; D gene uncertain. The CDR3 is 11 amino acids. CDR1 is SGHAT and CDR2 is FQNNGV in the germline V gene. V lost 3 bases and J 9 bases, leaving 6 bases between the germline ends. CDR3 in DNA: TGTGCCAGCAGCTTGACGAGTGAGCAGTTCTTC. It translates to CASSLTSEQFF.

This clonotype turned up a few times. The chain carries TRBV20-1 and TRBJ1-6, with D perhaps matching TRBD1 (5 bases). The CDR3 runs to 15 residues. V lost 1 base and J 9 bases, leaving 16 bases between the germline ends. Per germline, CDR1 DFQATT and CDR2 SNEGSKA (reference sequence). The CDR3 DNA reads TGCAGTGCTAGAGTGGGGGGGAGCAAAAGTTCACCCCTCCACTTT. Amino acid sequence: CSARVGGSKSSPLHF.

This clonotype was counted many times. CDR3 sequence reads: CASKGETQYF. The CDR3 DNA reads TGTGCCAGCAAAGGGGAGACCCAGTACTTC. The chain combines TRBV12-3 or TRBV12-4 with TRBJ2-5; the D is unclear. Trimming cost V 7 bases and J 5 bases, with 5 bases left between them. This CDR3 comprises 10 residues.

This clonotype was counted many times. Sequence at one end of the junction differs from germline and may be a read error. The chain uses TRBV12-3 or TRBV12-4 and TRBJ2-3; D ambiguous. This CDR3 is built from 13 residues. CDR3 sequence (DNA): TGTGCCACCAGTTTCATAAACACAGATACGCAGTATTTT. It specifies CATSFINTDTQYF.

This clonotype has a handful of counts. The chain joins TRBV4-3 to TRBJ1-1; D may be TRBD1 (5 bases). The germline V gene encodes CDR1 LGHNA and CDR2 YSLEER. The CDR3 is 14 amino acids. V was shortened by 1 base and J by 4 bases, with 10 bases between the two germline ends. The CDR3 loop reads CASSQGRGGTEAFF. CDR3 nucleotide sequence: TGCGCCAGCAGCCAAGGGCGGGGGGGCACTGAAGCTTTCTTT.

The sample holds many counts of this clonotype. The chain carries TRBV20-1 and TRBJ2-3; D is uncertain. V gave up 3 bases and J gave up 3 bases, with 10 bases separating them. This CDR3 spans 13 amino acids. From germline, CDR1 is DFQATT and CDR2 SNEGSKA (reference sequence). The CDR3 is CSASVKLTDTQYF. CDR3 DNA: TGCAGTGCTAGCGTCAAGTTGACAGATACGCAGTATTTT.